This T cell receptor beta chain was sequenced during a study of T cells in Graves' hyperthyroidism and ophthalmopathy. Thyroid ultrasound and orbital computed tomography, with clinical symptoms and serum thyroxine and TRAb, informed diagnoses. TCR beta CDR3 sequences were amplified from RNA transcripts. RT-PCR in the first round (using the HTBI primer set) targeted the TCR CDR3. TCRdb reprocessed the multiplex PCR reads with MiXCR, giving one entry per CDR3 protein. The sample includes 300,000 to 450,000 distinct CDR3 sequences, roughly 12% of them seen just once. Overall study results and limits: Prediction of ophthalmopathy progression came a median about 6 months pre-onset.

The CDR3 is 15 amino acids. CDR1 WSHSY and CDR2 SAAADI come from the germline V gene. V lost 8 bases and J lost 3; bases outside the gene matches: 9. This clonotype was counted only a few times. Its matching antigen is unknown. This chain joins TRBV10-2 and TRBJ2-7; 11 bases match TRBD1. This receptor was taken from a man under 40 with Graves' hyperthyroidism that later progressed to Graves' ophthalmopathy. The source material was blood. CDR3: CASAPGTGGFYEQYF. In nucleotides, the CDR3 is TGCGCCAGCGCCCCTGGGACAGGGGGATTCTACGAGCAGTACTTC.